These 20 T cell receptor beta chains were sequenced from one sample in a study of blood T cell repertoires in COVID-19. Some clones are missing from TCRdb's copy, which holds only in-frame ones; the method was immunoSEQ multiplex PCR. The data contain some 48,000 clones, 90% of them seen just once; the ten biggest clones take up approximately 5%. Material: peripheral blood. The receptor set was obtained from a man between 65 and 85 years old with acute or convalescent COVID-19.

This chain uses TRBV11-1 with TRBJ2-1, with 8 bases fitting TRBD2. V was pared by 5 bases and J by 7 bases, with 13 bases of the junction left unmatched. The CDR3 spans 16 residues. The germline V gene has CDR1 SGHAT and CDR2 FQDESV (reference sequence). CDR3 DNA: TGTGCCAGCAGCCCGCCTACCCGGACTAGCTGGAATGAGCAGTTCTTC. The encoded protein is CASSPPTRTSWNEQFF.

The chain links TRBV18 to TRBJ1-1, with a weak D call TRBD1 (5 bases). Germline CDR1 reads KGHSH; CDR2 reads LQKENI. V was clipped by 4 bases and J by 3 bases, with 9 bases between them. This CDR3 is 13 amino acids long. Here the CDR3 DNA reads TGTGCCAGCTCACTCGACAGTTACACTGAAGCTTTCTTT. Its translation: CASSLDSYTEAFF.

V usage is TRBV3-1 (or the pseudogene TRBV3-2) and J usage is TRBJ2-7; 13 bases are shared with TRBD2. CDR1 is LGHDT and CDR2 is YNNKEL in the germline V gene (reference sequence). The CDR3 contains 15 residues. J lost 2 bases, V lost 5 bases, and 3 bases had no gene match. The CDR3 sequence is CASSVGLAGAYEQYF. CDR3 nucleotides: TGTGCCAGCAGCGTTGGACTAGCGGGGGCCTACGAGCAGTACTTC.

As to this clone: Relative to the germline gene, one junction end is altered; a read error may explain this. The V and J genes are TRBV29-1 and TRBJ2-3; 8 bases are a match to TRBD1. Germline values: CDR1 SQVTM, CDR2 ANQGSEA. This CDR3 has 18 residues. The CDR3 loop reads CSPPLRTGMVQSTDTQYF. CDR3 nucleotides: TGCAGCCCCCCGCTGCGGACAGGGATGGTTCAGAGCACGGATACGCAGTATTTT.

V usage is TRBV7-9 and J usage is TRBJ1-2; possible D gene TRBD1, 6 bases. Deletions cut 1 base from V and 6 bases from J, with 9 bases between. Germline assignment: CDR1 SEHNR and CDR2 FQNEAQ (reference sequence). The CDR3 consists of 13 residues. The CDR3 DNA is TGTGCCAGCAGCTTAGTCAGGGGTGATGGCTACACCTTC. Encoded protein: CASSLVRGDGYTF.

The V gene is TRBV15, the J gene TRBJ1-5, with 7 bases matching TRBD1. Trimming at V came to 0 bases and at J to 4 bases, leaving 12 bases not matched to a gene. Germline-derived CDR1 and CDR2 are LNHNV and YYDKDF (reference sequence). This CDR3 has 18 residues. CDR3 nucleotide sequence: TGTGCCACCAGCAGAGAAGTAGGCAGGGGGTTCTCGAATCAGCCCCAGCATTTT. It translates to CATSREVGRGFSNQPQHF.

This sequence joins TRBV6-6 and TRBJ1-3; TRBD1 aligns across 9 bases. V was clipped by 6 bases and J by 0 bases; unmatched bases: 6. The germline V gene encodes CDR1 MNHNY and CDR2 SVGAGI (reference sequence). CDR3 size: 16 residues. CDR3 sequence (DNA): TGTGCCAGCAGGGGACAGGGACTGATCTCTGGAAACACCATATATTTT. Encoded protein: CASRGQGLISGNTIYF.

V gene TRBV6-6 combines with J gene TRBJ2-7; D might be TRBD1 or TRBD2, each matching 6 bases. V was pared by 4 bases and J by 2 bases, with 12 bases between. The CDR3 runs to 14 residues. Germline V gene sequence: CDR1 MNHNY, CDR2 SVGAGI (reference sequence). For the CDR3, the DNA is TGTGCCAGCAGTTCCTCGGGGGCCCCCTACGAGCAGTACTTC. This encodes CASSSSGAPYEQYF.

The V and J genes are TRBV18 and TRBJ2-3; TRBD1 is a possible D gene (5 bases). The V and J ends lost 2 bases and 0 bases respectively, with 9 bases between them. This CDR3 contains 15 residues. Germline CDR1 KGHSH, CDR2 LQKENI. The CDR3 here is CASSPRGTSTDTQYF. The CDR3 DNA is TGTGCCAGCTCACCAAGGGGAACTAGCACAGATACGCAGTATTTT.

This clone has just a few counts. The chain carries TRBV15 and TRBJ1-2; a weak D match, TRBD1 (6 bases). This CDR3 region has 18 residues. V dropped 1 base and J dropped 4 bases, with 22 bases sitting between them. Germline V gives CDR1 LNHNV, CDR2 YYDKDF (reference sequence). The CDR3 nucleotides are TGTGCCACCAGCAGAGCTGCAGGGTCCAGGGGCTTTGGCTATGGCTACACCTTC. Translating gives CATSRAAGSRGFGYGYTF.

This chain connects TRBV19 to TRBJ1-5; a possible D gene is TRBD1 (6 bases). The CDR3 runs 15 residues. Germline V lookup: CDR1 LNHDA, CDR2 SQIVND (reference sequence). V was trimmed by 8 bases and J by 4 bases, leaving 18 bases between them. The CDR3 region has the DNA TGTGCCAGTGGAAGCCGGGGGGCAGGAAATCAGCCCCAGCATTTT. Translated: CASGSRGAGNQPQHF.

The chain couples TRBV5-1 to TRBJ1-6; 7 nucleotides agree with TRBD1. The J segment lost 6 bases and the V segment lost 6 bases, leaving 12 bases of the junction unmatched. Germline CDR1 SGHRS, CDR2 YFSETQ. This CDR3 has 16 residues. This CDR3 reads CASKGDSQSFNSPLHF. In nucleotides, the CDR3 is TGCGCCAGCAAAGGGGACAGTCAATCTTTTAATTCACCCCTCCACTTT.

The J gene is TRBJ2-7, the V gene TRBV30; 10 nucleotides match TRBD1. The CDR3 has 13 amino acids. Germline V lookup: CDR1 GTSNPN, CDR2 SVGIG (reference sequence). The V and J ends lost 1 base and 3 bases, in that order; junction bases with no gene match: 0. CDR3 coding DNA: TGTGCCTGGAGTGGGGACAGGGGCTACGAGCAGTACTTC. Its protein is CAWSGDRGYEQYF. Supplemented by reference TRBV30 and TRBJ2-7, the full variable domain reads SQTIHQWPATLVQPVGSPLSLECTVEGTSNPNLYWYRQAAGRGLQLLFYSVGIGQISSEVPQNLSASRPQDRQFILSSKKLLLSDSGFYLCAWSGDRGYEQYFGPGTRLTVT.

The chain links TRBV3-1 (or the pseudogene TRBV3-2) to TRBJ1-1, with D possibly TRBD1 on 5 matching bases. CDR1 is LGHDT, CDR2 YNNKEL, per germline (reference sequence). The CDR3 sequence is 14 residues long. Trimming stripped 4 bases from V and 1 base from J, with 10 bases between. DNA for the CDR3: TGTGCCAGCAGCCTATACGACAGGAACACTGAAGCTTTCTTT. Encoded protein: CASSLYDRNTEAFF.

The CDR3 DNA reads TGCGCCAGCAGCCAAGAAAGCAGGGGACACTACGAGCAGTACTTC. Residues: CASSQESRGHYEQYF. The chain links TRBV4-1 to TRBJ2-7, with D possibly TRBD1 on 6 matching bases. Germline CDR1 reads MGHRA; CDR2 reads YSYEKL. V lost 0 bases to trimming and J lost 3 bases, with 12 bases between them. CDR3 length equals 15 residues.

This rearrangement joins TRBV5-1 to TRBJ2-2; 9 nucleotides agree with TRBD1. The V and J ends lost 4 bases and 4 bases, in that order; junction bases with no gene match: 8. Germline V lookup: CDR1 SGHRS, CDR2 YFSETQ. The length of the CDR3 is 16 residues. The CDR3 DNA sequence: TGCGCCAGCAGCCCCACAGGGGGCCCGGGCACCGGGGAGCTGTTTTTT. It specifies CASSPTGGPGTGELFF. The full variable domain, rest sourced from reference TRBV5-1 and TRBJ2-2, is KAGVTQTPRYLIKTRGQQVTLSCSPISGHRSVSWYQQTPGQGLQFLFEYFSETQRNKGNFPGRFSGRQFSNSRSEMNVSTLELGDSALYLCASSPTGGPGTGELFFGEGSRLTVL.

The chain joins TRBV7-8 to TRBJ1-2, with 10 nucleotides matching TRBD1. V gave up 5 bases and J gave up 7 bases; unmatched junction bases: 7. Germline loops: CDR1 SGHVS, CDR2 FQNEAQ. The CDR3 has 14 amino acids. The CDR3 is CASSLRDRGTGYTF. CDR3 coding DNA: TGTGCCAGCAGCCTGCGGGACAGGGGAACTGGCTACACCTTC.

The chain has TRBV11-3 and TRBJ2-1; 10 bases are a match to TRBD2. After removal of 4 bases from V and 7 bases from J, the junction contained 7 bases not matched to a gene. The CDR3 runs 15 residues. Germline CDR1 SGHNT, CDR2 YENEEA. The CDR3, as DNA: TGTGCCAGCAGCTATCAGCGGGGGGGCCGAAATGAGCAGTTCTTC. It yields the protein CASSYQRGGRNEQFF.

The V gene is TRBV19, the J gene TRBJ1-1; D ambiguous. Between the trimmed V and J ends, which lost 2 bases and 0 bases, there was a span of 16 bases. Germline lookup yields CDR1 LNHDA and CDR2 SQIVND (reference sequence). The CDR3 has 17 residues. CDR3: CASSISTRGLMNTEAFF. The CDR3 DNA is TGTGCCAGTAGTATATCAACCCGAGGGCTGATGAACACTGAAGCTTTCTTT.

The chain carries TRBV18 and TRBJ2-1; TRBD2 agrees at 9 bases. V shed 6 bases and J 4 bases; nucleotides not matched to a gene: 13. Germline-derived CDR1 and CDR2 are KGHSH and LQKENI. CDR3 length: 17 amino acids. DNA for the CDR3: TGTGCCAGCTCCCGCGGCTCGTTAGCGGGGGTATACAATGAGCAGTTCTTC. It translates to CASSRGSLAGVYNEQFF.